Below, one T cell receptor (beta chain) is given with its context. Its antigen is currently unknown. From germline, CDR1 is SGHRS and CDR2 YFSETQ. The CDR3 consists of 15 residues. The data derive from a study of cytomegalovirus exposure and HLA in healthy donors. Primers for the PCR totalled 60 Vbeta and 13 Jbeta. Assay used: immunoSEQ multiplex PCR; TCRdb lists only in-frame clones, some missing. Seen here are 200,000 or so clones, 75% to 90% observed once, and the top ten hold around 2.7%. Study results and caveats: Another analysis was done later, and it associated around 17,000 TCR beta sequences with HLA alleles at 0.05 false discovery rate.

Sequencing was done on a sample of PBMCs. This clonotype was obtained from a woman aged 35 to 49 in good health and CMV-seronegative. V and J are TRBV5-1 and TRBJ2-5; maybe TRBD1 (6 bases). The J call may not be correct, given that the DNA end is closer to TRBJ2-7. The DNA for the CDR3 is TGCGCCAGCAGCTTGGGCTCGGGGACACCCTACGAGCAGTACTTC. This translates into CASSLGSGTPYEQYF.